This is a list of T cell receptor beta chains from one sample in a study of blood T cell repertoires in COVID-19. Assay used: immunoSEQ multiplex PCR; TCRdb lists only in-frame clones, some missing. The sample yields about 300,000 clones, about nine tenths seen once. The material sequenced was peripheral blood. These receptors were collected from a woman between 45 and 60 years old with COVID-19, enrolled during active disease. CDR3s include the opening cysteine and the closing phenylalanine or tryptophan. Fields, in order: J gene, clone size, V gene, CDR3 protein. A clone size is listed for some rows: how often the clone was seen (once, few, many), or a class if it is expanded.

>TRBJ2-2|-|TRBV27
CASSLHPLLVAGGTYTGELFF
>TRBJ2-7|-|TRBV18
CASSPQGVTRTYEQYF
>TRBJ2-6|-|TRBV5-1
CASSLVKELDSGANVLTF
>TRBJ2-2|-|TRBV5-8
CASSLSGRRAGELFF
>TRBJ2-1|-|TRBV24-1
CATSDAGGPYNEQFF
>TRBJ1-4|-|TRBV19
CASSITLPGSREKLFF
>TRBJ1-2|-|TRBV11-3
CASRGTASDGYTF
>TRBJ1-1|-|TRBV7-9
CASTRQGPTEAFF
>TRBJ1-2|-|TRBV19
CASSPGDRGRSYGYTF
>TRBJ2-3|-|TRBV19
CASSIQGRRADTQYF
>TRBJ2-7|-|TRBV30
CAWRDLTLRGSYEQYF
>TRBJ1-4|once|TRBV4-2
CASSHAGYLTNEKLFF
>TRBJ2-7|-|TRBV6-5
CASSRARNSYEQYF
>TRBJ2-5|-|TRBV5-6
CASSLARLAGVVPGETQYF
>TRBJ1-1|-|TRBV9
CASARGQGNTEAFF
>TRBJ1-1|-|TRBV30
CAWSVPGMNTEAFF
>TRBJ1-5|-|TRBV27
CASSLSGQLGNQPQHF
>TRBJ2-7|-|TRBV19
CASSSGISYEQYF
>TRBJ1-2|-|TRBV12-3/TRBV12-4
CASSLDSGYGYTF
>TRBJ2-2|-|TRBV19
CASKTGGQANTGELFF
>TRBJ2-7|-|TRBV13
CASSLEAKGSYEQYF
>TRBJ1-2|-|TRBV30
CAWGHQGHYGYTF
>TRBJ2-7|once|TRBV6-6
CASSYSGRVSYEQYF
>TRBJ2-2|-|TRBV5-1
CASRTGLAGGPRVTGELFF
>TRBJ1-6|-|TRBV10-3
CAIRDRINSPLHF
>TRBJ1-1|-|TRBV6-5
CASTRGNTEAFF
>TRBJ2-1|-|TRBV4-2
CASSQPSLVRGEQFF
>TRBJ1-1|-|TRBV12-3/TRBV12-4
CASRGRWGSEAFF
>TRBJ2-1|-|TRBV4-2
CASSQETGGSFPLNEQFF
>TRBJ2-5|-|TRBV11-3
CASSLGVTSGSRQETQYF
>TRBJ1-2|-|TRBV3-1/TRBV3-2
CASRRTASPNYGYTF
>TRBJ2-7|-|TRBV11-3
CASSLRQGSYEQYF
>TRBJ2-7|once|TRBV10-3
CAISKAGTSGYEQYF
>TRBJ2-5|-|TRBV18
CASSPLGTSGAQETQYF
>TRBJ2-1|-|TRBV19
CASSTDSYRGEQFF
>TRBJ2-7|-|TRBV13
CASSNPGTGDGQYF
>TRBJ1-1|-|TRBV7-9
CASSLSGGGITEAFF
>TRBJ1-1|-|TRBV30
CAWNSGTNTEAFF
>TRBJ1-5|-|TRBV19
CASTTRLFEPQHF
>TRBJ1-1|-|TRBV19
CASSIQPTTGNTEAFF
>TRBJ2-1|-|TRBV7-2
CASSDRVILNEQFF
>TRBJ2-5|-|TRBV5-8
CASSLGSGRQETQYF